The present T cell receptor (beta chain) was sequenced within a study of T-cell reconstitution after alpha-beta-depleted transplantation in children. Germline assignment: CDR1 MGHDK and CDR2 SYGVNS. The V end lost 6 bases, the J end lost 6 bases, and 15 bases lay between the germline ends. This CDR3 is 13 amino acids long. Molecular barcoding with unique molecular identifiers was used for the TCRbeta library. MiXCR, applied by TCRdb to the PCR reads, yields one record per CDR3 protein. This sample yields some 520,000 distinct CDR3 sequences, of which approximately 29% are seen a single time; around 2.4% belongs to the top ten.

This clonotype was obtained from a human donor who donated a stem cell graft to a child with aplastic anemia. The genes are TRBV25-1 and TRBJ2-7; possibly TRBD1 for D (6 bases). The sample in question was PBMCs from the stem cell graft donor, obtained from the stem cell graft. For the CDR3, the DNA is TGTGCCAGCAGACGACAGGAGATGGGCGAGCAGTACTTC. Amino acids: CASRRQEMGEQYF.